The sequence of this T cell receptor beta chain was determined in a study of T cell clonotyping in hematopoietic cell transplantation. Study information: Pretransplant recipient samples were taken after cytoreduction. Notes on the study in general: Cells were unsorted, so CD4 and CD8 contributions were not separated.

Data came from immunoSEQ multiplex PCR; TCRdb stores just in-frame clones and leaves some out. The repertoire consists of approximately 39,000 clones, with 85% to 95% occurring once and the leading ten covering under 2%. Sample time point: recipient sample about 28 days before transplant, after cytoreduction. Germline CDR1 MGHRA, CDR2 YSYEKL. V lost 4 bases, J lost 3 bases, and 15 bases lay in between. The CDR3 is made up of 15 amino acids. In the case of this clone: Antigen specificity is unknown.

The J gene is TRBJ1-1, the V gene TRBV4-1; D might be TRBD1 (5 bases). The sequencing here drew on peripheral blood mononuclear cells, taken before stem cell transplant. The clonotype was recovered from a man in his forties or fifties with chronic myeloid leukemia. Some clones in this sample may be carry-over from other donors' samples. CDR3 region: CASSPGVLGDTEAFF. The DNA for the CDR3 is TGCGCCAGCAGCCCAGGAGTGTTGGGGGACACTGAAGCTTTCTTT.